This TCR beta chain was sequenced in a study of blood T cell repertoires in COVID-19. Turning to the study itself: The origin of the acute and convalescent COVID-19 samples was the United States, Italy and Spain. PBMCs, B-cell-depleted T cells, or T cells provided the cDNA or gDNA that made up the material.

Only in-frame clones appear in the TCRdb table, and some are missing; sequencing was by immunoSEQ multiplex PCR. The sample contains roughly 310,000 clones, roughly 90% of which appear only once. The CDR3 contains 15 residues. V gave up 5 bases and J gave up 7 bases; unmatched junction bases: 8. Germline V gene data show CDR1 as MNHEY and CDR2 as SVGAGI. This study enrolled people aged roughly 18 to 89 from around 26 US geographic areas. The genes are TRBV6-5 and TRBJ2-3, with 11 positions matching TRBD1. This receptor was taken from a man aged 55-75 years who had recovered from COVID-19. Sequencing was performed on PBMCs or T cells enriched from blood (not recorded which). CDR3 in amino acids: CASSPRTGGKYTQYF. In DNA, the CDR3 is TGTGCCAGCAGTCCCCGGACAGGGGGCAAGTATACGCAGTATTTT.